This T cell receptor (beta chain) was captured by sequencing in a study of T cell changes during pregnancy in multiple sclerosis (dated by TCRdb to between 2017 and 2020). A note on the overall study: In women with multiple sclerosis, the researchers looked at how the T cell repertoire shifted as pregnancy progressed.

Trimming takes 4 bases from V and 6 bases from J, and the germline ends sit 14 bases apart. Its CDR3 holds 15 amino acids, cysteine through phenylalanine. Only CDR3 DNA remains: 45 bases, in frame from the first base. According to the germline V gene, CDR1 reads SGHRS and CDR2 reads YFSETQ. A few counts support this clone. Its antigen is still unknown. The sample holds no much larger clone one base away, and base qualities are not on file. The library was produced with the immunoSEQ multiplex PCR assay. The table was pulled from immuneACCESS by TCRdb, which kept in-frame rearrangements only. Such tables lose some clones; where checked, under half of the loss comes from unresolved V genes, and the rest has no known cause. This sample lists over 40,000 clones; about 90% were detected once. The ten most abundant clones make up more than 4.5% of the sample.

This clonotype was sampled from a female donor in good health, enrolled as a control in a pregnancy study. The sample consisted of peripheral blood, taken in the first trimester of pregnancy. Here the chain combines TRBV5-1 and TRBJ1-6, with the D segment identity uncertain. The CDR3 reads as follows: CASSELGGSNSPLHF. Here is the DNA: TGCGCCAGCAGCGAACTCGGAGGGTCTAATTCACCCCTCCACTTT.